One sample yielded the 31 T cell receptor beta chains listed below, sequenced in a study of low-dose radiotherapy and immunotherapy resistance in tumors. Primers used for first-strand cDNA, a TRAV- and TRBV-specific set, covered both alpha and beta chains. TCRs were put through around 20 PCR cycles of amplification with Phusion. A constant-region primer and the V-primer adapter served as the primer pair. TCRdb recomputed calls from the reads with MiXCR, one row per CDR3 protein. The sample holds some 57,000 distinct CDR3 sequences, 20% to 25% seen once. Time point here: after trial treatment. The treatment is: LDRT plus nivolumab, ipilimumab, low-dose cyclophosphamide and aspirin (RACIN trial). This specimen was PBMCs, taken after low-dose radiotherapy plus immunotherapy. The receptors stem from a male donor with prostate cancer.

This clonotype has at least ten counts. The chain couples TRBV14 to TRBJ1-2; TRBD1 matches 8 bases. V lost 4 bases to trimming and J lost 5 bases; unmatched junction nucleotides: 6. This CDR3 contains 14 residues. Germline assignment: CDR1 SGHDN and CDR2 FVKESK. The CDR3 DNA follows: TGTGCCAGCAGCCCTCTCGGGACAGGTTATGGCTACACCTTC. It specifies CASSPLGTGYGYTF.

The sample holds many counts of this clonotype. V is TRBV27 and J is TRBJ1-4; D is unclear. Germline V lookup: CDR1 MNHEY, CDR2 SMNVEV (reference sequence). The V end was cut by 2 bases, the J end by 6 bases, with 16 bases between. The CDR3 consists of 16 residues. The CDR3 DNA reads as TGTGCCAGCAGTTTAGCGTACAGCGTCTCCCATGAAAAACTGTTTTTT. Its protein is CASSLAYSVSHEKLFF.

The chain recombines TRBV24-1 with TRBJ2-1, with 9 bases fitting TRBD2. Germline-derived CDR1 and CDR2 are KGHDR and SFDVKD. This CDR3 has 18 amino acids. V lost 1 base to trimming and J lost 0 bases; unmatched junction nucleotides: 6. The CDR3: CATSDLNGGRVSYNEQFF. CDR3 DNA sequence: TGTGCCACCAGTGATTTAAATGGCGGGAGGGTCTCCTACAATGAGCAGTTCTTC.

This clonotype is labeled medium-sized. J is TRBJ1-1 and V is TRBV6-2 or TRBV6-3; D remains unclear. V gave up 5 bases and J gave up 5 bases, with 9 bases separating them. The CDR3 is 12 residues long. CDR1 is MNHEY and CDR2 is SVGEGT in the germline V gene. In nucleotides, the CDR3 is TGTGCCAGCAGTGAACGTAGGACTGAAGCTTTCTTT. It specifies CASSERRTEAFF.

In regard to this clonotype: One base separates it from a far larger clone, so it is likely a read error. V is TRBV6-1 and J is TRBJ2-1; possibly TRBD2 for D (6 bases). The CDR3 totals 16 residues. Germline lookup yields CDR1 MNHNS and CDR2 SASEGT. The CDR3 spells CASSVAESGPYNEQFF. CDR3 sequence (DNA): TGCGCCAGCAGTGTCGCGGAAAGCGGGCCTTACAATGAGCAGTTCTTC.

In this sample, this clonotype turned up many times. The chain employs TRBV14 and TRBJ1-2; 7 bases line up with TRBD1. CDR1 SGHDN and CDR2 FVKESK come from the germline V gene. This CDR3 has 13 amino acids. J gave up 6 bases and V 5 bases, and 6 bases lay outside the gene matches. The CDR3 is CASSTGQRHGYTF. CDR3 DNA: TGTGCCAGCAGCACGGGACAGAGGCATGGCTACACCTTC.

This clonotype is medium-sized. The chain is built from TRBV23-1 and TRBJ2-1; no definite D call. TRBV23-1 is flagged as an ORF with uncertain function. The CDR3 is 15 amino acids. V lost 8 bases and J lost 3, with 17 bases in between. This CDR3 reads CASGPDTTNYNEQFF. CDR3 in DNA: TGCGCCAGCGGCCCAGACACGACGAACTACAATGAGCAGTTCTTC.

CDR3 loop: CASSFRGGSSGNTIYF. Written as DNA, the CDR3 is TGTGCCAGCAGTTTCAGGGGGGGATCCTCTGGAAACACCATATATTTT. This sequence joins TRBV27 and TRBJ1-3; 7 positions agree with TRBD1. This CDR3 has 16 amino acids. Germline V lookup: CDR1 MNHEY, CDR2 SMNVEV (reference sequence). J lost 0 bases, V lost 3 bases, and 5 bases had no gene match.

This clonotype was seen more than once but under ten times. Only one base separates this from a far larger clonotype, so it likely reflects a read error. The chain combines TRBV28 with TRBJ2-1, with 7 bases matching TRBD2. The CDR3 is 14 amino acids. V gave up 5 bases and J gave up 10 bases; unmatched junction bases: 11. Germline values: CDR1 MDHEN, CDR2 SYDVKM. The CDR3 region is CASSPALALYEQFF. For the CDR3, the DNA is TGTGCCAGCAGTCCGGCACTAGCGTTGTACGAGCAGTTCTTC. The full variable domain, rest sourced from reference TRBV28 and TRBJ2-1, is DVKVTQSSRYLVKRTGEKVFLECVQDMDHENMFWYRQDPGLGLRLIYFSYDVKMKEKGDIPEGYSVSREKKERFSLILESASTNQTSMYLCASSPALALYEQFFGPGTRLTVL.

This clonotype has a count of ten or more. The chain joins TRBV7-9 to TRBJ1-1; unclear D gene. Germline V gives CDR1 SEHNR, CDR2 FQNEAQ (reference sequence). Trimming shortened V by 5 bases and J by 2 bases, and 15 bases separated the two germline ends. There are 15 residues in the CDR3. The CDR3 sequence: CASSPLARDNTEAFF. As DNA, the CDR3 is TGTGCCAGCAGCCCCCTGGCGAGAGATAACACTGAAGCTTTCTTT.

The sample holds many counts of this clonotype. CDR3 sequence: CSAGPGAGGINEQFF. Here the CDR3 DNA reads TGCAGTGCTGGCCCAGGAGCGGGGGGGATCAATGAGCAGTTCTTC. This chain links TRBV20-1 with TRBJ2-1; 10 bases are shared with TRBD2. The V and J ends lost 5 bases and 6 bases, in that order; junction bases with no gene match: 10. Germline-derived CDR1 and CDR2 are DFQATT and SNEGSKA (reference sequence). The CDR3 runs 15 residues.

This clonotype has a count of ten or more. The chain links TRBV7-2 to TRBJ1-1; D remains unclear. The CDR3 loop spans 13 amino acids. V was shortened by 6 bases and J by 3 bases, with 11 bases between the two germline ends. The V gene's germline CDR1 is SGHTA and CDR2 FQGNSA. CDR3: CASSSGGHTEAFF. Written as DNA, the CDR3 is TGTGCCAGCAGTTCGGGTGGGCACACTGAAGCTTTCTTT.

The chain employs TRBV27 and TRBJ1-2; D is possibly TRBD1 (6 bases). Germline CDR1 reads MNHEY; CDR2 reads SMNVEV (reference sequence). The CDR3 loop spans 16 amino acids. The ends were cut back, 5 bases at V and 1 base at J, with 17 bases in the middle. This CDR3 reads CASSQLSGASNYGYTF. The DNA for the CDR3 is TGTGCCAGCAGTCAGCTCTCAGGGGCTAGTAACTATGGCTACACCTTC.

This clonotype was recorded a few times. V gene TRBV6-4 combines with J gene TRBJ1-5; D remains ambiguous. CDR1 is MRHNA and CDR2 is SNTAGT in the germline V gene. The CDR3 is made up of 13 amino acids. Trimming pared 3 bases from V and 7 bases from J, leaving 10 bases between. The CDR3 DNA follows: TGTGCCAGCAGTGAGGGCCGTGGCCAGCCCCAGCATTTT. Translated: CASSEGRGQPQHF.

At least ten counts were recorded for this clonotype. The chain recombines TRBV7-8 with TRBJ2-5; 10 bases match TRBD2. J was trimmed by 1 base and V by 1 base; bases with no gene match: 6. The CDR3 length is 17 residues. Looked up from germline, CDR1 is SGHVS and CDR2 is FQNEAQ. The CDR3 sequence: CASSLGQRGGPQETQYF. CDR3 coding DNA: TGTGCCAGCAGCTTAGGCCAGCGGGGGGGCCCCCAAGAGACCCAGTACTTC.

Many counts were recorded for this clonotype. The chain uses TRBV5-1 and TRBJ2-7; 7 bases agree with TRBD1. This CDR3 is 13 amino acids long. Losses at the gene ends were 4 bases for V and 3 bases for J; bases not matched to a gene: 4. Germline CDR1 and CDR2: SGHRS and YFSETQ. CDR3 protein: CASSQGQFYEQYF. The CDR3 nucleotides are TGCGCCAGCAGCCAGGGACAGTTCTACGAGCAGTACTTC.

This clonotype was recorded at least ten times. The J gene is TRBJ2-7, the V gene TRBV6-2 or TRBV6-3, with TRBD2 matching 9 bases. The V gene end was trimmed by 2 bases and the J gene end by 3 bases; junction bases not matched to a gene: 2. The CDR3 loop spans 14 amino acids. The germline V gene encodes CDR1 MNHEY and CDR2 SVGEGT. The CDR3 bases are TGTGCCAGCAGTTACGTAGCGGGAGTCTACGAGCAGTACTTC. This sequence encodes CASSYVAGVYEQYF.

This clonotype came up many times. This sequence joins TRBV4-1 and TRBJ2-1; 8 bases are a match to TRBD1. The CDR3 runs 16 residues. J gave up 0 bases and V 3 bases, and 4 bases lay outside the gene matches. Germline assignment: CDR1 MGHRA and CDR2 YSYEKL. The CDR3 here is CASSQGDRRSYNEQFF. The CDR3, as DNA: TGCGCCAGCAGCCAGGGGGACAGGCGCTCCTACAATGAGCAGTTCTTC.

This clonotype was detected many times. CDR3 in amino acids: CSAHQTGYGYTF. The DNA for the CDR3 is TGCAGTGCTCATCAGACGGGCTATGGCTACACCTTC. This rearrangement joins TRBV20-1 to TRBJ1-2; D ambiguous. The CDR3 runs to 12 residues. Looked up from germline, CDR1 is DFQATT and CDR2 is SNEGSKA (reference sequence). Trimming cost V 5 bases and J 4 bases, with 11 bases left between them.

The chain carries TRBV7-7 and TRBJ2-7; 8 bases line up with TRBD2. Germline CDR1 and CDR2: SSHAT and FNYEAQ (reference sequence). The junction had 2 bases not matched to a gene; V was cut back by 1 base and J by 0 bases. CDR3 length equals 15 residues. CDR3 amino acids: CASSLGSGSSYEQYF. Written as DNA, the CDR3 is TGTGCCAGCAGCTTAGGAAGCGGGAGCTCCTACGAGCAGTACTTC. Drawing the rest from reference TRBV7-7 and TRBJ2-7, the complete variable domain is GAGVSQSPRYKVTKRGQDVTLRCDPISSHATLYWYQQALGQGPEFLTYFNYEAQPDKSGLPSDRFSAERPEGSISTLTIQRTEQRDSAMYRCASSLGSGSSYEQYFGPGTRLTVT.

This clonotype occurred once. The V gene is TRBV7-9, the J gene TRBJ2-3; the D gene is possibly TRBD2 (6 bases). Germline V lookup: CDR1 SEHNR, CDR2 FQNEAQ (reference sequence). The CDR3 is 15 residues long. Deletions cut 5 bases from V and 2 bases from J, with 14 bases between. DNA of the CDR3: TGTGCCAGCAGCCCCCAAGCGGGTTCCACAGATACGCAGTATTTT. It is translated as CASSPQAGSTDTQYF.

This chain uses TRBV6-2 or TRBV6-3 with TRBJ2-2; D is possibly TRBD1 (5 bases). V was shortened by 9 bases and J by 4 bases, with 24 bases between the two germline ends. The length of the CDR3 is 17 residues. The V gene's germline CDR1 is MNHEY and CDR2 SVGEGT. CDR3 sequence (DNA): TGTGCCAGTAAATCCTTTTTGGCGTCACAGGTCACCGGGGAGCTGTTTTTT. This encodes CASKSFLASQVTGELFF.

In this sample, this clonotype turned up once. The CDR3 DNA reads as TGTGCCAGCAGCAGAGACCGACAGGGGGCTTCGCCCTATGGCTACACCTTC. It encodes CASSRDRQGASPYGYTF. The chain is built from TRBV27 and TRBJ1-2, with 10 bases aligning to TRBD1. The CDR3 has 17 residues. J lost 4 bases, V lost 6 bases, and 14 bases had no gene match. The V gene's germline CDR1 is MNHEY and CDR2 SMNVEV (reference sequence).

V gene TRBV5-5 combines with J gene TRBJ2-5; D might be TRBD1 or TRBD2, each matching 5 bases. Trimming cost V 4 bases and J 2 bases, with 15 bases left between them. This CDR3 is built from 15 residues. Per germline, CDR1 SGHKS and CDR2 YYEKEE (reference sequence). CDR3 sequence reads: CASSTPGRTQETQYF. CDR3 in DNA: TGTGCCAGCAGCACCCCGGGACGGACGCAAGAGACCCAGTACTTC. The variable domain in full, completed from reference TRBV5-5 and TRBJ2-5, reads DAGVTQSPTHLIKTRGQQVTLRCSPISGHKSVSWYQQVLGQGPQFIFQYYEKEERGRGNFPDRFSARQFPNYSSELNVNALLLGDSALYLCASSTPGRTQETQYFGPGTRLLVL.

The table lists this clonotype with many counts. This sequence joins TRBV6-6 and TRBJ1-5, with D unclear. Per the germline V gene, CDR1 is MNHNY and CDR2 is SVGAGI (reference sequence). Trimming left V 5 bases short and J 3 bases short, with 8 bases between. CDR3 size: 13 residues. The chain's CDR3 is CASSEEVNQPQHF. The CDR3 DNA is TGTGCCAGCAGTGAAGAGGTCAATCAGCCCCAGCATTTT.

A word on this clonotype: A read error is possible here, since a much larger clone lies one base away. This likely comes from a read error, as the CDR3 has no conserved phenylalanine or tryptophan at its end. The DNA for the CDR3 is TGTGCCAGTAGTGAGGCCGGGAGGGCCCTCAATGAGCAGTTCTTG. The encoded protein is CASSEAGRALNEQFL. V is TRBV19 and J is TRBJ2-1, with TRBD2 identical over 8 bases. V gave up 5 bases and J gave up 6 bases; unmatched junction bases: 9. The CDR3 covers 15 residues. The V gene's germline CDR1 is LNHDA and CDR2 SQIVND (reference sequence).

This clonotype appeared many times. This sequence joins TRBV27 and TRBJ1-5; TRBD1 is a possible D gene (5 bases). This CDR3 comprises 19 residues. Trimming pared 5 bases from V and 0 bases from J, leaving 23 bases between. Looked up from germline, CDR1 is MNHEY and CDR2 is SMNVEV (reference sequence). CDR3 amino acids: CASSRRGIAGTNSNQPQHF. The CDR3 DNA is TGTGCCAGCAGTAGACGGGGGATTGCTGGGACGAATAGCAATCAGCCCCAGCATTTT.

This clonotype was counted at least ten times. The V call is TRBV20-1, the J call TRBJ2-7; 13 bases match TRBD2. Unmatched junction bases numbered 9, after V lost 4 bases and J lost 6 bases. The CDR3 runs to 15 residues. Germline V gene sequence: CDR1 DFQATT, CDR2 SNEGSKA (reference sequence). The CDR3 region is CSATRTSGSSREQYF. The CDR3 bases are TGCAGTGCTACCCGGACTAGCGGGAGCAGTCGCGAGCAGTACTTC.

As to this clonotype: A far larger clone is off by one base, so a read error is likely. This chain uses TRBV7-2 with TRBJ2-5; 8 bases match TRBD2. The germline gives CDR1 SGHTA, CDR2 FQGNSA. V lost 5 bases and J lost 7; bases outside the gene matches: 12. CDR3 size: 15 residues. CDR3 in DNA: TGTGCCAGCAGCGATCCCGGGAGGGCCTCGAGGACCCAGTACTTC. Amino acids: CASSDPGRASRTQYF.

This clonotype has a count of ten or more. The rearrangement links TRBV2 to TRBJ2-1, with 10 nucleotides matching TRBD2. Losses at the gene ends were 8 bases for V and 3 bases for J; bases not matched to a gene: 10. The CDR3 runs to 16 residues. In germline, CDR1 is SNHLY, CDR2 FYNNEI. The CDR3 coding sequence is TGTGCCAGCCTCATTGCGCCTAGCGGGGGCTACAATGAGCAGTTCTTC. This translates into CASLIAPSGGYNEQFF.

The sample holds many counts of this clonotype. This chain uses TRBV7-9 with TRBJ2-1; D perhaps matches TRBD1 (6 bases). Trimming left V 2 bases short and J 9 bases short, with 14 bases between. The CDR3 has 14 residues. Germline loops: CDR1 SEHNR, CDR2 FQNEAQ (reference sequence). The CDR3 DNA reads TGTGCCAGCAGCTTATACAGGGTATTTGGTGAGCAGTTCTTC. It translates to CASSLYRVFGEQFF.